The rows below give T cell receptor beta chains drawn from one sample of a study of shared clonotypes between healthy human individuals. Only in-frame clones appear in the TCRdb table, and some are missing; sequencing was by immunoSEQ multiplex PCR. The sample includes under 1 million clones, more than 85% seen only once; the top ten take more than 20%. The sample taken for sequencing was naive CD8+ T cells sorted from blood. All receptors derive from a man aged 25-45 years in good health. Each CDR3 is given with its conserved first and last residue. A D gene is named only where the DNA matches it firmly. Rows give clone size only sometimes, using once, few, many, or a class for an expanded clone.

clone size,D gene,V gene,J gene,CDR3 protein
once,TRBD2,TRBV7-2,TRBJ2-1,CASSSTGLANHEQFF
NA,TRBD2,TRBV7-9,TRBJ2-1,CASSSQREIDEQFF
NA,NA,TRBV7-9,TRBJ2-7,CASSATGNSYEQYF
NA,NA,TRBV6-1,TRBJ2-1,CASSEQAGSYNEQFF
NA,NA,TRBV27,TRBJ2-1,CASQLSGTYNEQFF
NA,NA,TRBV7-2,TRBJ2-6,CASSRAGANVLTF
NA,TRBD1,TRBV9,TRBJ1-1,CASSVGPFPAGGFNTEAFF
NA,TRBD1,TRBV25-1,TRBJ2-2,CASSENPDRARTTGELFF
NA,TRBD2,TRBV6-5,TRBJ2-1,CASSYSSAGGSNEQFF
NA,TRBD2,TRBV9,TRBJ2-1,CASSRREDNEQFF
few,TRBD2,TRBV29-1,TRBJ2-7,CSVDGLAGGYEQYF
few,TRBD2,TRBV28,TRBJ2-5,CASSRGLAGAQETQYF
NA,NA,TRBV10-3,TRBJ2-7,CAISEPQGHLLYEQYF
NA,NA,TRBV7-9,TRBJ2-7,CASSLSGKDYEQYF
NA,TRBD2,TRBV7-8,TRBJ2-7,CASSLGAGDEQYF
NA,NA,TRBV4-3,TRBJ2-7,CASSQTGTTYEQYF
few,NA,TRBV29-1,TRBJ2-7,CSVTMDEQYF
NA,TRBD2,TRBV27,TRBJ2-1,CASSFGGSSYNEQFF
NA,NA,TRBV27,TRBJ2-7,CASSLTDSNPYEQYF
once,NA,TRBV27,TRBJ2-1,CASSFDSSRYNEQFF
NA,TRBD1,TRBV10-2,TRBJ1-5,CASGYTGQVNQPQHF
NA,NA,TRBV6-5,TRBJ2-7,CASSTLDGSYEQYF
NA,NA,TRBV6-5,TRBJ1-2,CASSSGLYYGYTF
NA,TRBD2,TRBV5-4,TRBJ2-5,CASSDLAGEETQYF
NA,NA,TRBV10-1,TRBJ2-7,CASSETRDGNYEQYF
NA,NA,TRBV2,TRBJ1-2,CASSDREVPHPNYGYTF
NA,NA,TRBV10-2,TRBJ2-7,CASSVGYEQYF